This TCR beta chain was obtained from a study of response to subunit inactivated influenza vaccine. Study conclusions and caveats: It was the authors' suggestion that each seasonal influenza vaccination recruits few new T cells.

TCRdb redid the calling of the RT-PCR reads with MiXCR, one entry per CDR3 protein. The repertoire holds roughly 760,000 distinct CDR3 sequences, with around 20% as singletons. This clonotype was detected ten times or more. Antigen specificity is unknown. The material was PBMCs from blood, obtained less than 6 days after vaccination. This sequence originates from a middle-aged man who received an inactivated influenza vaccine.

CDR3 protein: CASSNKGTGTNTGELFF. The DNA for the CDR3 is TGTGCCAGCAGCAATAAAGGGACAGGGACGAACACCGGGGAGCTGTTTTTT. The chain couples TRBV12-3 or TRBV12-4 to TRBJ2-2; 9 positions agree with TRBD1. CDR3 length: 17 residues. The V and J ends lost 6 bases and 0 bases, in that order; junction bases with no gene match: 8.